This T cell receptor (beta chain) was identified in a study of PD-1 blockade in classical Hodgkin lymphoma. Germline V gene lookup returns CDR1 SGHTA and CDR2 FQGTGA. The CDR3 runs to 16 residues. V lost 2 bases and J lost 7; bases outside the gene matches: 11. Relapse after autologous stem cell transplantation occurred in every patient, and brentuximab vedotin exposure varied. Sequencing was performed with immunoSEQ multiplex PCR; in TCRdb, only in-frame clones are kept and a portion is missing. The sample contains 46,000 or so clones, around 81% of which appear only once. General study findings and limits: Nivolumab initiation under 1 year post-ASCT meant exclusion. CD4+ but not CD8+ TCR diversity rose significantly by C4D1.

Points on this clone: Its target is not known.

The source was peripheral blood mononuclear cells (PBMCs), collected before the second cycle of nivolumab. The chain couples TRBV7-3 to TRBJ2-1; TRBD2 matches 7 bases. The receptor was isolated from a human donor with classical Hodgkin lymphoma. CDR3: CASSLAGDLGANEQFF. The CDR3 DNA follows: TGTGCCAGCAGCTTAGCGGGGGACTTAGGGGCAAATGAGCAGTTCTTC.